This T cell receptor (beta chain) was observed in a study of cytomegalovirus exposure and HLA in healthy donors. Notes on the study in general: HLA allele associations emerged for fewer than 20,000 TCR beta sequences in a later analysis, at 0.05 false discovery rate. It emerged from a later analysis that several of the most significant clusters appeared to be linked to common viral pathogens.

On this clone itself: Its cognate antigen is unknown.

Germline V gives CDR1 SGHNT, CDR2 YENEEA. The length of the CDR3 is 16 residues. Losses at the gene ends were 2 bases for V and 1 base for J; bases not matched to a gene: 7. The PCR contained 60 Vbeta and 13 Jbeta primers. This table comes from immunoSEQ multiplex PCR, and its TCRdb copy is limited to in-frame clones, with some not included. Here the sample spans roughly 130,000 clones, approximately 85% being singletons. The clonotype was recovered from a middle-aged woman in good health and CMV-seronegative. The sequencing sample was made of PBMCs. The chain joins TRBV11-3 to TRBJ2-7; 8 bases align to TRBD1. The CDR3 DNA is TGTGCCAGCAGCTTAAAATCCCAGGGGGCTTCCTACGAGCAGTACTTC. As protein: CASSLKSQGASYEQYF.